The 14 T cell receptor beta chains below were found in one sample sequenced in a study of patients and donors after allogeneic stem cell transplantation. Using its own MiXCR run on the RT-PCR reads, TCRdb lists one record per CDR3 protein. This sample yields under 95,000 distinct CDR3 sequences, of which 5% are seen a single time; about 2.5% belongs to the top ten. Sequencing was performed on blood, either unsorted or a sorted T cell fraction (not recorded which). The receptors originated from a human donor who was either an allogeneic HSCT recipient or a stem cell or donor lymphocyte infusion donor (not recorded which). It is not recorded whose cells these are; they may come from a transplant donor.

This clonotype was counted at least ten times. The chain employs TRBV20-1 and TRBJ1-4; 12 nucleotides line up with TRBD1. V dropped 6 bases and J dropped 5; count of bases not matched to a gene: 4. CDR1 is DFQATT, CDR2 SNEGSKA, per germline (reference sequence). The CDR3 loop spans 14 amino acids. The CDR3 DNA follows: TGCAGTGCAGGGGACAGGGGGCTGAATGAAAAACTGTTTTTT. Protein product: CSAGDRGLNEKLFF.

This clonotype occurred many times. The chain uses TRBV4-1 and TRBJ2-2; D unclear. Trimming left V 4 bases short and J 2 bases short, with 17 bases between. This CDR3 has 17 amino acids. CDR1 is MGHRA and CDR2 is YSYEKL in the germline V gene. In nucleotides, the CDR3 is TGCGCCAGCAGCCTACTGCCCCCGACCGTAAACACCGGGGAGCTGTTTTTT. Protein: CASSLLPPTVNTGELFF.

This clonotype was picked up many times. The chain employs TRBV4-1 and TRBJ2-3; D assignment may be TRBD1 or TRBD2 (6 bases each). The germline gives CDR1 MGHRA, CDR2 YSYEKL. The V end lost 2 bases, the J end lost 1 base, and 13 bases lay between the germline ends. There are 16 residues in the CDR3. DNA for the CDR3: TGCGCCAGCAGCCAACGGGGGCGGGCAGGCACAGATACGCAGTATTTT. Its translation is CASSQRGRAGTDTQYF.

In its sample, this clonotype was seen a few times. This chain connects TRBV7-9 to TRBJ1-6, with D perhaps TRBD1 (5 bases). The V and J ends lost 4 bases and 0 bases respectively, with 13 bases between them. This CDR3 is 17 amino acids long. The germline V gene has CDR1 SEHNR and CDR2 FQNEAQ (reference sequence). The CDR3 protein is CASSSSSGSSYNSPLHF. The CDR3 bases are TGTGCCAGCAGCTCGAGCTCAGGGAGCTCCTATAATTCACCCCTCCACTTT.

This clonotype was found many times. The chain recombines TRBV7-6 with TRBJ2-5, with TRBD2 as a possible D gene (6 bases). The CDR3 is 16 residues long. The V and J ends lost 5 bases and 1 base respectively, with 17 bases between them. Per germline, CDR1 SGHVS and CDR2 FNYEAQ. CDR3 in amino acids: CASSQGPGLIQETQYF. The DNA for the CDR3 is TGTGCCAGCAGCCAAGGCCCGGGACTCATCCAAGAGACCCAGTACTTC.

This clonotype ranks as medium-sized (0.01 to 0.1%). This rearrangement joins TRBV3-1 to TRBJ2-5; D may be TRBD2 (6 bases). Trimming pared 2 bases from V and 1 base from J, leaving 14 bases between. Germline loops: CDR1 LGHDT, CDR2 YNNKEL (reference sequence). This CDR3 has 16 residues. CDR3 sequence: CASSQKPGLSQETQYF. The CDR3 DNA sequence: TGTGCCAGCAGCCAAAAACCCGGACTATCCCAAGAGACCCAGTACTTC.

This clonotype was seen many times. The V and J genes are TRBV19 and TRBJ1-5; D uncertain. The CDR3 loop spans 17 amino acids. Trimming pared 5 bases from V and 0 bases from J, leaving 17 bases between. Germline V gene sequence: CDR1 LNHDA, CDR2 SQIVND (reference sequence). The CDR3 is CASSLNPPGYSNQPQHF. CDR3 in DNA: TGTGCCAGTAGTTTGAACCCACCAGGATATAGCAATCAGCCCCAGCATTTT.

This clonotype occurred a few times. This chain links TRBV12-3 or TRBV12-4 with TRBJ2-3; no reliable D call. The CDR3 is 14 residues long. Deletions cut 3 bases from V and 3 bases from J, with 10 bases between. The CDR3 DNA reads TGTGCCAGCAGTTTGCTCCGGAATACAGATACGCAGTATTTT. Its protein is CASSLLRNTDTQYF.

The table lists this clonotype with a few counts. This sequence joins TRBV7-8 and TRBJ2-1; D is uncertain. Germline values: CDR1 SGHVS, CDR2 FQNEAQ. The V gene lost 5 bases and the J gene lost 9 bases, with 14 bases spanning the gap. The CDR3 length is 13 residues. CDR3 loop: CASSATASVEQFF. CDR3 in DNA: TGTGCCAGCAGCGCTACTGCAAGTGTTGAGCAGTTCTTC.

In its sample, this clonotype was seen many times. This chain joins TRBV5-1 and TRBJ1-4; 7 positions agree with TRBD1. The germline CDR1 and CDR2 sequences are SGHRS and YFSETQ. The CDR3 runs to 15 residues. Germline trimming cut 3 bases from V and 8 bases from J; bases unmatched to any gene: 10. CDR3 region: CASSSPETGNEKLFF. The CDR3 nucleotides are TGCGCCAGCAGCTCCCCGGAGACAGGGAACGAAAAACTGTTTTTT.

This clonotype was seen a handful of times. The rearrangement joins TRBV6-2 or TRBV6-3 to TRBJ1-5; 9 positions match TRBD1. V lost 2 bases, J lost 5 bases, and 19 bases stayed unmatched. The CDR3 has 20 residues. The germline V gene encodes CDR1 MNHEY and CDR2 SVGEGT. The CDR3 DNA sequence: TGTGCCAGCAGTTACGGCAAGGGCCGGGGCGGGCGGACAGGGGATCAGCCCCAGCATTTT. It translates to CASSYGKGRGGRTGDQPQHF.

This clonotype was picked up many times. The chain recombines TRBV30 with TRBJ2-7; D unresolved. The V end was cut by 2 bases, the J end by 3 bases, with 8 bases between. The CDR3 is 12 amino acids. Germline V gene sequence: CDR1 GTSNPN, CDR2 SVGIG (reference sequence). CDR3 residues: CAWSYDNYEQYF. In DNA form, the CDR3 reads TGTGCCTGGAGTTACGACAACTACGAGCAGTACTTC.

This clonotype was counted many times. This rearrangement joins TRBV7-9 to TRBJ2-3; 8 bases align to TRBD2. V lost 5 bases, J lost 5 bases, and 9 bases stayed unmatched. Germline V gives CDR1 SEHNR, CDR2 FQNEAQ (reference sequence). The CDR3 runs to 15 residues. The CDR3 region has the DNA TGTGCCAGCAGCCCTACTAGCGGTCCTGGAGATACGCAGTATTTT. This gives the protein CASSPTSGPGDTQYF.

This chain links TRBV20-1 with TRBJ2-7, with a weak D call TRBD1 (5 bases). V lost 1 base and J lost 4, with 11 bases in between. CDR1 and CDR2 (germline): DFQATT, SNEGSKA (reference sequence). This CDR3 has 13 amino acids. CDR3 sequence: CSARARDRYEQYF. Written as DNA, the CDR3 is TGCAGTGCTAGAGCCAGGGATCGGTACGAGCAGTACTTC.